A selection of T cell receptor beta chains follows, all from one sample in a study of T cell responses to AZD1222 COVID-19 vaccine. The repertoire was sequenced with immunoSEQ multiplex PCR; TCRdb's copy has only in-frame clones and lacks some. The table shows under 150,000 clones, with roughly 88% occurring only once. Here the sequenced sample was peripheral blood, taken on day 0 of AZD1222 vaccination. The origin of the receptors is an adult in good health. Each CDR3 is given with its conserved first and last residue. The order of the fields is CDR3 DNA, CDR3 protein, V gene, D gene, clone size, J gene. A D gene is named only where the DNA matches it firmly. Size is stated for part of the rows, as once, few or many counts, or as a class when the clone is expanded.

CDR3nt: TGTGCCAGCAAAGCCGGGACGGGAGTCGATGGGGGAGGCTACACCTTC
CDR3aa: CASKAGTGVDGGGYTF
v_gene: TRBV9
d_gene: NA
abundance: NA
j_gene: TRBJ1-2

CDR3nt: TGTGCCAGCTCGAACAGGGGGCCCTATGGCTACACCTTC
CDR3aa: CASSNRGPYGYTF
v_gene: TRBV19
d_gene: TRBD1
abundance: NA
j_gene: TRBJ1-2

CDR3nt: TGCAGTGCTAGTGTGCCGGAAAGTAACTATGGCTACACCTTC
CDR3aa: CSASVPESNYGYTF
v_gene: TRBV20-1
d_gene: NA
abundance: NA
j_gene: TRBJ1-2

CDR3nt: TGTGCCAGCAGCCGCATAGGAGATAGAGTCACTGAAGCTTTCTTT
CDR3aa: CASSRIGDRVTEAFF
v_gene: TRBV7-6
d_gene: NA
abundance: NA
j_gene: TRBJ1-1

CDR3nt: TGTGCCAGCAGCCTACAGGGGGCCCCCGGTAACTATGGCTACACCTTC
CDR3aa: CASSLQGAPGNYGYTF
v_gene: TRBV28
d_gene: TRBD1
abundance: NA
j_gene: TRBJ1-2

CDR3nt: TGTGCCAGCAGCGCGGGACACAGATACAATGAGCAGTTCTTC
CDR3aa: CASSAGHRYNEQFF
v_gene: TRBV27
d_gene: NA
abundance: NA
j_gene: TRBJ2-1

CDR3nt: TGTGCCAGCAGTTTGGGTCAGGGTGGAAATCAGCCCCAGCATTTT
CDR3aa: CASSLGQGGNQPQHF
v_gene: TRBV28
d_gene: NA
abundance: NA
j_gene: TRBJ1-5

CDR3nt: TGTGCCAGCAGCTCTAAATCGGCGGGGCAGGACTATGGCTACACCTTC
CDR3aa: CASSSKSAGQDYGYTF
v_gene: TRBV7-2
d_gene: NA
abundance: NA
j_gene: TRBJ1-2

CDR3nt: TGTGCCACCAGCAAAGGGCCCATCGGCAATGAGCAGTTCTTC
CDR3aa: CATSKGPIGNEQFF
v_gene: TRBV15
d_gene: NA
abundance: NA
j_gene: TRBJ2-1

CDR3nt: TGTGCCAGCAGCAAGAGCACAGGGGTGGCGACCCAGTACTTC
CDR3aa: CASSKSTGVATQYF
v_gene: TRBV14
d_gene: TRBD1
abundance: NA
j_gene: TRBJ2-5

CDR3nt: TGTGCCAGCAGCTTAGGTGCCAGCACCAGGTACAATGAGCAGTTCTTC
CDR3aa: CASSLGASTRYNEQFF
v_gene: TRBV11-2
d_gene: NA
abundance: NA
j_gene: TRBJ2-1

CDR3nt: TGTGCCAGCAGCTTAGGACCAAGAGAAGAGACCCAGTACTTC
CDR3aa: CASSLGPREETQYF
v_gene: TRBV7-9
d_gene: NA
abundance: NA
j_gene: TRBJ2-5

CDR3nt: TGTGCCCTCACGGCGGGGGTTGAAGCTTTCTTT
CDR3aa: CALTAGVEAFF
v_gene: TRBV28
d_gene: NA
abundance: NA
j_gene: TRBJ1-1

CDR3nt: TGTGCCAGCAGCCCCCCGGGCGTGAGAGGCTACACCTTC
CDR3aa: CASSPPGVRGYTF
v_gene: TRBV5-4
d_gene: NA
abundance: NA
j_gene: TRBJ1-2

CDR3nt: TGTGCCAGCAGCGGACAGGGAAACTCCTACAATGAGCAGTTCTTC
CDR3aa: CASSGQGNSYNEQFF
v_gene: TRBV9
d_gene: TRBD1
abundance: NA
j_gene: TRBJ2-1

CDR3nt: TGCAGCGTTGAAGAAGGGACCGACTATGGCTACACCTTC
CDR3aa: CSVEEGTDYGYTF
v_gene: TRBV29-1
d_gene: NA
abundance: NA
j_gene: TRBJ1-2

CDR3nt: TGTGCCAGCAGCTTAGCTTCGCAGTTGAACACTGAAGCTTTCTTT
CDR3aa: CASSLASQLNTEAFF
v_gene: TRBV7-2
d_gene: NA
abundance: once
j_gene: TRBJ1-1

CDR3nt: TGTGCCAGCAGCGAGAACCGGGACAGTCTTTCCTACGAGCAGTACTTC
CDR3aa: CASSENRDSLSYEQYF
v_gene: TRBV7-9
d_gene: TRBD1
abundance: NA
j_gene: TRBJ2-7

CDR3nt: TGCGCCAGCAGCCAACAGCCTGACCTAGCCAAAAACATTCAGTACTTC
CDR3aa: CASSQQPDLAKNIQYF
v_gene: TRBV4-3
d_gene: NA
abundance: NA
j_gene: TRBJ2-4

CDR3nt: TGTGCCAGCAGCTTAGGAAGGGGGCCCACCGGGGAGCTGTTTTTT
CDR3aa: CASSLGRGPTGELFF
v_gene: TRBV7-3
d_gene: TRBD1
abundance: NA
j_gene: TRBJ2-2

CDR3nt: TGTGCCAGCAGTCCCCAGCTAGCGGGCTGGCGCGAGCAGTACTTC
CDR3aa: CASSPQLAGWREQYF
v_gene: TRBV6-2/TRBV6-3
d_gene: TRBD2
abundance: NA
j_gene: TRBJ2-7

CDR3nt: TGTGCCTGGAGTTCGGGACCCGGGGAGCTGTTTTTT
CDR3aa: CAWSSGPGELFF
v_gene: TRBV30
d_gene: NA
abundance: NA
j_gene: TRBJ2-2

CDR3nt: TGTGCCAGCAGCTTAAACTTGCCTCCCGGAGATACGCAGTATTTT
CDR3aa: CASSLNLPPGDTQYF
v_gene: TRBV7-6
d_gene: NA
abundance: NA
j_gene: TRBJ2-3

CDR3nt: TGTGCCAGCTCATTCACCTACGAGCAGTACTTC
CDR3aa: CASSFTYEQYF
v_gene: TRBV18
d_gene: NA
abundance: once
j_gene: TRBJ2-7

CDR3nt: TGTGCCACCAGTTCGGCAACAGGACAAACCGGGGAGCTGTTTTTT
CDR3aa: CATSSATGQTGELFF
v_gene: TRBV24-1
d_gene: NA
abundance: NA
j_gene: TRBJ2-2

CDR3nt: TGTGCCAGTGGCCCGACAGGATTTAGAGGGGACACTGAAGCTTTCTTT
CDR3aa: CASGPTGFRGDTEAFF
v_gene: TRBV19
d_gene: NA
abundance: NA
j_gene: TRBJ1-1

CDR3nt: TGTGCCAGCAGCCAAGCTGCTGATTCACCCCTCCACTTT
CDR3aa: CASSQAADSPLHF
v_gene: TRBV3-1/TRBV3-2
d_gene: NA
abundance: NA
j_gene: TRBJ1-6

CDR3nt: TGTGCCAGCAGCGCCAGAGCGGGGGGTACAGATACGCAGTATTTT
CDR3aa: CASSARAGGTDTQYF
v_gene: TRBV9
d_gene: TRBD2
abundance: NA
j_gene: TRBJ2-3

CDR3nt: TGTGCCAGCAGCCTTAGGGCTGTGAACACCGGGGAGCTGTTTTTT
CDR3aa: CASSLRAVNTGELFF
v_gene: TRBV7-2
d_gene: NA
abundance: NA
j_gene: TRBJ2-2

CDR3nt: TGTGCCAGCAGTTTGAGTAATATAGGTGAAGCTTTCTTT
CDR3aa: CASSLSNIGEAFF
v_gene: TRBV12-3/TRBV12-4
d_gene: NA
abundance: NA
j_gene: TRBJ1-1

CDR3nt: TGTGCCAGCAGTGCCGGACAGAGAGTCAATCAGCCCCAGCATTTT
CDR3aa: CASSAGQRVNQPQHF
v_gene: TRBV9
d_gene: NA
abundance: NA
j_gene: TRBJ1-5

CDR3nt: TGTGCCAGCAGTGAAGGACAGGGGTACTATGGCTACACCTTC
CDR3aa: CASSEGQGYYGYTF
v_gene: TRBV25-1
d_gene: TRBD1
abundance: NA
j_gene: TRBJ1-2

CDR3nt: TGCAGCGTTGGGGACAGGGGTAATATGGGCTACACCTTC
CDR3aa: CSVGDRGNMGYTF
v_gene: TRBV29-1
d_gene: TRBD1
abundance: NA
j_gene: TRBJ1-2

CDR3nt: TGTGCCAGCAGTTTGTGGGATAACTATGGCTACACCTTC
CDR3aa: CASSLWDNYGYTF
v_gene: TRBV12-3/TRBV12-4
d_gene: NA
abundance: few
j_gene: TRBJ1-2

CDR3nt: TGTGCCAGCAGCTCGTGGACAGGGCAGGACAATGAGCAGTTCTTC
CDR3aa: CASSSWTGQDNEQFF
v_gene: TRBV11-2
d_gene: TRBD1
abundance: NA
j_gene: TRBJ2-1

CDR3nt: TGTGCCAGCAGCTTAGCAGGGATAAATTCACCCCTCCACTTT
CDR3aa: CASSLAGINSPLHF
v_gene: TRBV7-3
d_gene: NA
abundance: NA
j_gene: TRBJ1-6

CDR3nt: TGTGCCAGCAGCGTAAGGGGTTCTGAAGCTTTCTTT
CDR3aa: CASSVRGSEAFF
v_gene: TRBV7-2
d_gene: NA
abundance: once
j_gene: TRBJ1-1